This T cell receptor beta chain was sequenced in a study of T cell responses to AZD1222 COVID-19 vaccine. Clones were read by immunoSEQ multiplex PCR, and TCRdb kept only the in-frame ones, dropping some. The sample lists about 130,000 clones; 80% to 90% were seen once. Germline loops: CDR1 KGHDR, CDR2 SFDVKD. V lost 9 bases to trimming and J lost 0 bases, with 13 bases between them. The CDR3 extends over 15 amino acids. This clonotype originated in an adult in good health. V is TRBV24-1 and J is TRBJ2-2; possibly TRBD1 or TRBD2 for D (5 bases each). Sequenced here: peripheral blood, sampled on day 0 of AZD1222 vaccination. The CDR3 region is CATAAWGSNTGELFF. The CDR3 region has the DNA TGTGCCACCGCTGCCTGGGGGTCGAACACCGGGGAGCTGTTTTTT.